The rows below give T cell receptor beta chains drawn from one sample of a study of cytomegalovirus exposure and HLA in healthy donors. Here immunoSEQ multiplex PCR was the method, and the copy in TCRdb shows in-frame clones only, minus some. Of around 110,000 clones listed, under 85% are singletons. The sample consisted of PBMCs. Every receptor here comes from a woman aged 18-29 years in good health and CMV-seronegative. Each CDR3 is given with its conserved first and last residue.

j_gene	v_gene	CDR3aa
TRBJ1-2	TRBV28	CASRNSGTDNGYTF
TRBJ2-2	TRBV27	CASSLWFSAGGTNTGELFF
TRBJ2-2	TRBV9	CASSAGHRNTGELFF
TRBJ2-7	TRBV9	CASSPSGRGEQYF
TRBJ2-1	TRBV5-4	CASKLGGLGDQFF
TRBJ1-6	TRBV2	CASTPGQGVVALHF
TRBJ2-7	TRBV4-1	CASSQVGVLDRLGQYF
TRBJ2-7	TRBV5-1	CASSLRGEATRREQYF
TRBJ2-7	TRBV18	CASSPSGTQDEQYF
TRBJ1-5	TRBV5-1	CASSSEGRVHQPQHF
TRBJ1-4	TRBV6-6	CASVGPNEKLFF
TRBJ1-5	TRBV19	CASRQGLNQPQHF
TRBJ1-1	TRBV5-1	CASRPDPGTEAFF
TRBJ1-2	TRBV4-2	CASSRPRDSYGYTF
TRBJ2-5	TRBV9	CASSEGYRRETQYF
TRBJ1-1	TRBV19	CASSSFGYTEAFF
TRBJ1-5	TRBV28	CASSPDRAVSNQPQHF
TRBJ1-5	TRBV19	CASRQGYGQPQHF
TRBJ1-1	TRBV30	CAWALQGYTEAFF
TRBJ2-7	TRBV2	CASSEGQGLGEQYF
TRBJ2-5	TRBV10-3	CAISRSRDREQETQYF
TRBJ2-1	TRBV7-9	CASSFYTGQGSSYNEQFF
TRBJ1-2	TRBV5-1	CASSFGGANYGYTF
TRBJ2-1	TRBV29-1	CSVGDGRVVNEQFF
TRBJ1-1	TRBV28	CASSFRQGAYTEAFF
TRBJ1-5	TRBV10-3	CACTGDSNQPQHF
TRBJ2-5	TRBV9	CASSVDAGYQETQYF
TRBJ1-1	TRBV9	CASSPIPGQALAAFF
TRBJ1-6	TRBV5-8	CASSQGQGYSPLHF
TRBJ2-1	TRBV4-1	CASSQGTSGGYEQFF
TRBJ1-2	TRBV5-4	CASSLNQGNYGYTF
TRBJ1-1	TRBV6-1	CASSGSRRQGDLNTEAFF
TRBJ2-1	TRBV15	CATSRDQGYEQFF
TRBJ1-1	TRBV28	CVTIAPAGTEAFF
TRBJ1-1	TRBV5-1	CASSPGGQHTEAFF
TRBJ2-7	TRBV6-1	CASSRRREDPYEQYF
TRBJ2-7	TRBV10-3	CGTGTGAMEYEQYF
TRBJ1-4	TRBV9	CASSVGGTGNEKLFF
TRBJ2-7	TRBV6-4	CASSQYSGTTEQYF
TRBJ2-2	TRBV11-3	CASSPGTANTGELFF
TRBJ1-3	TRBV30	CAWTGDSGNTIYF
TRBJ1-1	TRBV9	CASSPPTGMNTEAFF